The 20 T cell receptor beta chains in this list originate from one sample, sequenced in a study of shared clonotypes between healthy human individuals. TCRdb's table, derived via immunoSEQ multiplex PCR, lists solely in-frame clones and lacks some. The sample consists of more than 400,000 clones, over 75% of them appearing once. The material sequenced was PBMCs. The receptors shown here come from a woman aged 40 to 55 in good health. Some clones in this sample may be carry-over from other donors' samples.

In its sample, this clone was seen a few times. The genes are TRBV7-2 and TRBJ2-7, with 9 bases matching TRBD1. Looked up from germline, CDR1 is SGHTA and CDR2 is FQGNSA. Trimming took 3 bases from V and 3 from J; bases not matched to a gene: 0. There are 13 residues in the CDR3. CDR3 protein: CASSLTGGYEQYF. In DNA form, the CDR3 reads TGTGCCAGCAGCTTGACAGGGGGCTACGAGCAGTACTTC.

The V gene is TRBV7-6, the J gene TRBJ2-5; 7 bases fit TRBD1. V was clipped by 5 bases and J by 4 bases; unmatched bases: 10. The length of the CDR3 is 15 residues. Germline CDR1 and CDR2: SGHVS and FNYEAQ. The CDR3 DNA reads as TGTGCCAGCAGCCGGACAGGAATGGGCTTAGAGACCCAGTACTTC. Protein sequence: CASSRTGMGLETQYF. Together with reference TRBV7-6 and TRBJ2-5, the CDR3 gives the full variable domain: GAGVSQSPRYKVTKRGQDVALRCDPISGHVSLYWYRQALGQGPEFLTYFNYEAQQDKSGLPNDRFSAERPEGSISTLTIQRTEQRDSAMYRCASSRTGMGLETQYFGPGTRLLVL.

This clone was seen a single time. The gene calls are TRBV20-1 and TRBJ2-2, with no clear D. The V and J ends lost 1 base and 6 bases respectively, with 3 bases between them. CDR3 length equals 11 residues. Germline-derived CDR1 and CDR2 are DFQATT and SNEGSKA (reference sequence). The CDR3, as DNA: TGCAGTGCTAGAGCCCCCGGGGAGCTGTTTTTT. Translated: CSARAPGELFF.

The sample holds a few counts of this clone. This rearrangement joins TRBV7-2 to TRBJ2-1; no firm D call. Germline lookup yields CDR1 SGHTA and CDR2 FQGNSA. Between the trimmed V and J ends, which lost 4 bases and 3 bases, there was a span of 19 bases. This CDR3 is 17 amino acids long. The CDR3 DNA follows: TGTGCCAGCAGCTCACACCTGAGCGCCCAGAGCTACAATGAGCAGTTCTTC. The encoded protein is CASSSHLSAQSYNEQFF.

This clone was detected only a few times. A far larger clone is a single base away, which makes a read error likely. Other DNA sequences from this sample encode an identical CDR3 as well. This chain uses TRBV29-1 with TRBJ2-1; the D gene is possibly TRBD2 (5 bases). This CDR3 is built from 14 residues. Deletions cut 4 bases from V and 5 bases from J, with 15 bases between. CDR1 SQVTM and CDR2 ANQGSEA come from the germline V gene. The CDR3 sequence: CSVAKDFINNEQFF. The CDR3, as DNA: TGCAGCGTTGCAAAGGACTTCATCAACAATGAGCAGTTCTTC.

The V call is TRBV30, the J call TRBJ1-2, with D unclear. V lost 5 bases and J 9 bases, leaving 19 bases between the germline ends. The CDR3 is made up of 13 amino acids. The germline V gene has CDR1 GTSNPN and CDR2 SVGIG (reference sequence). CDR3 bases: TGTGCCTGGGCCCCTGGGCAGGCGGGTCGCTACACCTTC. This codes for CAWAPGQAGRYTF.

This sequence joins TRBV4-1 and TRBJ1-4; D unclear. CDR1 is MGHRA, CDR2 YSYEKL, per germline. The CDR3 covers 14 residues. The V end was cut by 2 bases, the J end by 5 bases, with 9 bases between. CDR3 bases: TGCGCCAGCAGCCAAAATACAGTGAATGAAAAACTGTTTTTT. Its protein is CASSQNTVNEKLFF.

The chain employs TRBV7-8 and TRBJ2-7; 7 nucleotides line up with TRBD2. V lost 1 base and J lost 0; bases outside the gene matches: 6. This CDR3 contains 16 residues. Germline-derived CDR1 and CDR2 are SGHVS and FQNEAQ. The DNA of the CDR3 is TGTGCCAGCAGCTTAGGGGGGGGGAGGACCTCCTACGAGCAGTACTTC. Translating it yields CASSLGGGRTSYEQYF.

This clone was found many times. This chain connects TRBV4-1 to TRBJ2-1, with D maybe TRBD2 (6 bases). The CDR3 is 16 amino acids. The V gene lost 8 bases and the J gene lost 7 bases, with 24 bases spanning the gap. The germline V gene encodes CDR1 MGHRA and CDR2 YSYEKL. CDR3 region: CASGERGGARWNEQFF. DNA for the CDR3: TGCGCCAGCGGTGAAAGGGGAGGCGCACGGTGGAATGAGCAGTTCTTC.

This clone was found a few times. The chain couples TRBV7-2 to TRBJ2-7, with 10 bases fitting TRBD1. V lost 1 base and J lost 2; bases outside the gene matches: 2. Germline CDR1 reads SGHTA; CDR2 reads FQGNSA. CDR3 size: 15 residues. The CDR3 sequence is CASSLVGTGAYEQYF. CDR3 sequence (DNA): TGTGCCAGCAGCTTAGTTGGGACAGGGGCCTACGAGCAGTACTTC.

The chain recombines TRBV2 with TRBJ2-3; 9 nucleotides line up with TRBD2. Germline V gene sequence: CDR1 SNHLY, CDR2 FYNNEI. V lost 7 bases and J lost 6; bases outside the gene matches: 2. The CDR3 is 12 amino acids. The CDR3 sequence is CASMSGRDTQYF. CDR3 nucleotides: TGTGCCAGCATGAGCGGGAGGGATACGCAGTATTTT.

The chain joins TRBV19 to TRBJ1-2; TRBD1 aligns across 7 bases. V was clipped by 6 bases and J by 7 bases; unmatched bases: 11. The CDR3 consists of 14 residues. Germline CDR1 LNHDA, CDR2 SQIVND (reference sequence). The CDR3 protein is CASSDGQVVGGYTF. For the CDR3, the DNA is TGTGCCAGTAGCGACGGACAGGTAGTGGGTGGCTACACCTTC.

The chain combines TRBV9 with TRBJ2-7; tentative D call: TRBD1 (5 bases). V was cut by 2 bases and J by 4 bases, with 16 bases left in between. This CDR3 spans 15 amino acids. Germline CDR1 is SGDLS and CDR2 is YYNGEE. The CDR3 loop reads CASSVLDTGSYEQYF. The CDR3 DNA reads as TGTGCCAGCAGCGTTTTGGACACCGGGTCGTACGAGCAGTACTTC.

The V gene is TRBV14, the J gene TRBJ1-2; D not certain. CDR1 is SGHDN and CDR2 is FVKESK in the germline V gene. Trimming left V 1 base short and J 3 bases short, with 6 bases between. This CDR3 contains 13 residues. For the CDR3, the DNA is TGTGCCAGCAGCCAAGCCACTTACTATGGCTACACCTTC. Residues: CASSQATYYGYTF.

About this clone: A far more abundant clone sits one base away, making this likely a read error. This CDR3 is also generated by other DNA sequences in the sample. The chain has TRBV29-1 and TRBJ2-7, with a weak D call TRBD2 (6 bases). V lost 5 bases to trimming and J lost 4 bases, with 12 bases between them. Looked up from germline, CDR1 is SQVTM and CDR2 is ANQGSEA. The CDR3 totals 12 residues. The CDR3 loop is CSVSGEAYEQYF. The CDR3 coding sequence is TGCAGCGTTTCGGGGGAGGCATACGAGCAGTACTTC.

The rearrangement uses TRBV25-1 and TRBJ1-1, with 8 bases identical to TRBD1. Per the germline V gene, CDR1 is MGHDK and CDR2 is SYGVNS. After removal of 5 bases from V and 1 base from J, the junction contained 6 bases not matched to a gene. CDR3 length: 15 residues. DNA for the CDR3: TGTGCCAGCAGTATCTCGGACAGGGCGAACACTGAAGCTTTCTTT. Its translation is CASSISDRANTEAFF. Filled out from reference TRBV25-1 and TRBJ1-1, the complete variable domain reads EADIYQTPRYLVIGTGKKITLECSQTMGHDKMYWYQQDPGMELHLIHYSYGVNSTEKGDLSSESTVSRIRTEHFPLTLESARPSHTSQYLCASSISDRANTEAFFGQGTRLTVV.

This sequence joins TRBV5-6 and TRBJ2-7; no clear D gene. Per germline, CDR1 SGHDT and CDR2 YYEEEE. This CDR3 has 16 amino acids. The V and J ends lost 3 bases and 0 bases respectively, with 16 bases between them. The CDR3 nucleotides are TGTGCCAGCAGCTCCGTGAGGCGTCTGAGCTCCTACGAGCAGTACTTC. Translating gives CASSSVRRLSSYEQYF.

A note on this clone: A far larger clone is a single base away, which makes a read error likely. V usage is TRBV27 and J usage is TRBJ2-4, with a weak D call TRBD2 (6 bases). Germline CDR1 MNHEY, CDR2 SMNVEV (reference sequence). The CDR3 consists of 14 residues. CDR3 loop: CACSSRDGGNIQYF. CDR3 nucleotides: TGTGCCTGCAGTTCCCGGGACGGGGGAAACATTCAGTACTTC.

The chain combines TRBV9 with TRBJ2-1; 7 bases fit TRBD2. The CDR3 extends over 16 amino acids. Per the germline V gene, CDR1 is SGDLS and CDR2 is YYNGEE. V dropped 2 bases and J dropped 3; count of bases not matched to a gene: 8. The CDR3 loop is CASSVDGSGNYNEQFF. CDR3 bases: TGTGCCAGCAGCGTGGACGGGAGCGGGAACTACAATGAGCAGTTCTTC.

In its sample, this clone was seen a few times. This rearrangement joins TRBV4-1 to TRBJ2-3; unclear D gene. Between the trimmed V and J ends, which lost 0 bases and 2 bases, there was a span of 18 bases. Germline CDR1 is MGHRA and CDR2 is YSYEKL. This CDR3 has 18 amino acids. The CDR3 sequence is CASSQDLALVSTTDTQYF. The CDR3 DNA sequence: TGCGCCAGCAGCCAAGATCTGGCTCTAGTGAGCACCACAGATACGCAGTATTTT.